The next 27 T cell receptor beta chains were all read from a single sample in a study of shared clonotypes between healthy human individuals (dated by TCRdb to 2019 to 2021). The method behind the library was the immunoSEQ multiplex PCR assay. In TCRdb, the immuneACCESS table is reduced to in-frame sequences with V and J assigned. These tables do not hold every clone; where another copy was compared, an unresolved V gene accounts for under half, and the others remain unexplained. For this sample the table gives around 1.5 million clones, of which 95% to 99% were detected only once. The ten largest clonotypes hold roughly 0.45% of the sample. The sequenced sample was naive CD4+ T cells sorted from blood. In light of the paper, this sample's cell subset or site label describes: CD45RA+ positively selected. The receptor source for this set is a man younger than 40 in good health.

The CDR3 protein is CASRAVGDAKNIQYF. In DNA form, the CDR3 reads TGTGCCAGCAGGGCAGTAGGGGACGCCAAAAACATTCAGTACTTC. The V call is TRBV5-4, the J call TRBJ2-4; either TRBD1 or TRBD2 may supply D (5 bases each). The CDR3 has 15 amino acids. CDR1 is SGHNT, CDR2 YYREEE, per germline (reference sequence). With 5 bases removed from V and 1 base from J, the gap between germline ends came to 13 bases.

This rearrangement joins TRBV28 to TRBJ1-3, with 8 bases aligning to TRBD1. Germline loops: CDR1 MDHEN, CDR2 SYDVKM. The CDR3 is 17 amino acids. With V trimmed by 5 bases and J by 1 base, 10 bases remained unmatched. The CDR3 nucleotides read TGTGCCAGCAGTGAAACGATCGGACAGGGATCTGGAAACACCATATATTTT. Its protein is CASSETIGQGSGNTIYF. The variable domain in full, with the rest retrieved from reference TRBV28 and TRBJ1-3, is DVKVTQSSRYLVKRTGEKVFLECVQDMDHENMFWYRQDPGLGLRLIYFSYDVKMKEKGDIPEGYSVSREKKERFSLILESASTNQTSMYLCASSETIGQGSGNTIYFGEGSWLTVV.

The rearrangement uses TRBV6-1 and TRBJ2-1, with 12 bases fitting TRBD2. With 4 bases clipped from V and 8 bases from J, the junction kept 6 bases outside the gene matches. The CDR3 is made up of 15 amino acids. Germline CDR1 MNHNS, CDR2 SASEGT. CDR3 sequence reads: CASSVLAGGPDEQFF. The CDR3 bases are TGTGCCAGCAGTGTGCTAGCGGGAGGGCCCGATGAGCAGTTCTTC.

The V call is TRBV29-1, the J call TRBJ2-3; 7 positions agree with TRBD2. The J segment lost 4 bases and the V segment lost 6 bases, leaving 7 bases of the junction unmatched. This CDR3 has 13 residues. Germline CDR1 SQVTM, CDR2 ANQGSEA. CDR3 sequence reads: CSVGLAVSDTQYF. Written as DNA, the CDR3 is TGCAGCGTCGGCCTAGCGGTATCAGATACGCAGTATTTT.

J is TRBJ1-1 and V is TRBV5-4, with D hard to call. V was shortened by 4 bases and J by 1 base, with 14 bases between the two germline ends. This CDR3 has 15 amino acids. Germline CDR1 SGHNT, CDR2 YYREEE (reference sequence). CDR3 in DNA: TGTGCCAGCAGCCCGCCTTTGGGCTGGAACACTGAAGCTTTCTTT. It yields the protein CASSPPLGWNTEAFF. The full variable domain, completed using reference TRBV5-4 and TRBJ1-1, is ETGVTQSPTHLIKTRGQQVTLRCSSQSGHNTVSWYQQALGQGPQFIFQYYREEENGRGNFPPRFSGLQFPNYSSELNVNALELDDSALYLCASSPPLGWNTEAFFGQGTRLTVV.

J is TRBJ2-7 and V is TRBV27; TRBD2 matches 9 bases. With 2 bases clipped from V and 6 bases from J, the junction kept 5 bases outside the gene matches. Germline CDR1 and CDR2: MNHEY and SMNVEV (reference sequence). This CDR3 is built from 14 residues. The CDR3 sequence: CASSLKPTSGEQYF. The CDR3 region has the DNA TGTGCCAGCAGTTTAAAACCGACTAGCGGCGAGCAGTACTTC.

This chain's CDR3 is CASSITSGSTDTQYF. The CDR3 coding sequence is TGTGCCAGCAGTATTACTAGCGGGAGCACAGATACGCAGTATTTT. V gene TRBV28 combines with J gene TRBJ2-3; 9 positions match TRBD2. Per germline, CDR1 MDHEN and CDR2 SYDVKM. CDR3 length: 15 residues. J gave up 0 bases and V 5 bases, and 3 bases lay outside the gene matches.

This sequence joins TRBV30 and TRBJ2-1; tentatively, D is TRBD2 (5 bases). The germline V gene has CDR1 GTSNPN and CDR2 SVGIG (reference sequence). CDR3 length: 14 residues. V shed 1 base and J shed 4 bases, with 11 bases lying between them. Here the CDR3 DNA reads TGTGCCTGGAGTGGGAGGCTCATATACAATGAGCAGTTCTTC. Translated: CAWSGRLIYNEQFF.

The chain combines TRBV6-1 with TRBJ2-3; 7 positions agree with TRBD1. The germline CDR1 and CDR2 sequences are MNHNS and SASEGT. CDR3 length: 16 residues. With 1 base clipped from V and 3 bases from J, the junction kept 7 bases outside the gene matches. CDR3 bases: TGTGCCAGCAGTGAAGGCCTGACAGGGTGGACAGATACGCAGTATTTT. This gives the protein CASSEGLTGWTDTQYF.

The chain combines TRBV5-6 with TRBJ2-7; no firm D call. Trimming stripped 2 bases from V and 3 bases from J, with 6 bases between. Germline CDR1 reads SGHDT; CDR2 reads YYEEEE. The CDR3 totals 12 residues. The CDR3 sequence is CASSFIGYEQYF. For the CDR3, the DNA is TGTGCCAGCAGCTTTATTGGCTACGAGCAGTACTTC.

In DNA, the CDR3 is TGTGCCAGCAGCCCCGCCAGATCAGATACGCAGTATTTT. This codes for CASSPARSDTQYF. The chain couples TRBV7-2 to TRBJ2-3, with D unclear. Trimming removed 5 bases at V and 4 bases at J, with 10 bases between. Germline V CDR1 and CDR2: SGHTA, FQGNSA. This CDR3 comprises 13 residues.

The chain uses TRBV19 and TRBJ1-1; unclear D gene. The CDR3 runs 13 residues. CDR1 and CDR2 (germline): LNHDA, SQIVND (reference sequence). Trimming took 5 bases from V and 4 from J, leaving 11 bases between them. CDR3 nucleotide sequence: TGTGCCAGTAGTCTGCAGGCTTTCACTGAAGCTTTCTTT. Translating gives CASSLQAFTEAFF.

The CDR3 coding sequence is TGTGCCATCAGTGAGTCGAGACAGGGGGATACAGGCTATGGCTACACCTTC. Its protein is CAISESRQGDTGYGYTF. This sequence joins TRBV10-3 and TRBJ1-2; TRBD1 matches at 9 bases. This CDR3 is built from 17 residues. V lost 0 bases to trimming and J lost 4 bases; unmatched junction nucleotides: 9. CDR1 is ENHRY, CDR2 SYGVKD, per germline.

V usage is TRBV6-6 and J usage is TRBJ2-2, with TRBD2 identical over 11 bases. V lost 5 bases and J lost 0; bases outside the gene matches: 2. There are 16 residues in the CDR3. Germline V gene lookup returns CDR1 MNHNY and CDR2 SVGAGI (reference sequence). The CDR3 DNA reads TGTGCCAGCAGTCAGACTAGCGGGGCGAACACCGGGGAGCTGTTTTTT. It specifies CASSQTSGANTGELFF.

The J gene is TRBJ2-7, the V gene TRBV11-3; TRBD2 matches 13 bases. The CDR3 contains 15 residues. J lost 2 bases, V lost 5 bases, and 3 bases had no gene match. Germline V gene sequence: CDR1 SGHNT, CDR2 YENEEA. The CDR3 sequence is CASSPGTSGAYEQYF. As DNA, the CDR3 is TGTGCCAGCAGCCCCGGGACTAGCGGGGCCTACGAGCAGTACTTC.

V and J are TRBV11-2 and TRBJ2-3; 9 bases fit TRBD1. V dropped 3 bases and J dropped 4; count of bases not matched to a gene: 5. CDR1 SGHAT and CDR2 FQNNGV come from the germline V gene. CDR3 length: 15 residues. CDR3 in DNA: TGTGCCAGCAGCTTCGGACAGGGGTGGGCAGATACGCAGTATTTT. It is translated as CASSFGQGWADTQYF.

The gene calls are TRBV28 and TRBJ2-7; D is perhaps TRBD2 (5 bases). Between the trimmed V and J ends, which lost 5 bases and 6 bases, there was a span of 14 bases. CDR3 length equals 13 residues. CDR1 is MDHEN, CDR2 SYDVKM, per germline. CDR3 coding DNA: TGTGCCAGCAGTCCCAGGACTCCTTCCGAGCAGTACTTC. It is translated as CASSPRTPSEQYF.

This chain joins TRBV2 and TRBJ1-2; D ambiguous. Trimming removed 1 base at V and 4 bases at J, with 10 bases between. CDR3 length: 14 amino acids. CDR1 and CDR2 from the germline V gene are SNHLY and FYNNEI. This chain's CDR3 is CASSEEGRGYGYTF. The CDR3 coding sequence is TGTGCCAGCAGTGAAGAGGGCCGGGGCTATGGCTACACCTTC.

The rearrangement uses TRBV28 and TRBJ2-1; 12 bases are shared with TRBD2. The V gene's germline CDR1 is MDHEN and CDR2 SYDVKM. V shed 6 bases, J shed 5 bases, and the junction held 5 bases outside the gene matches. There are 15 residues in the CDR3. The CDR3 protein is CASSRTSGDHNEQFF. Written as DNA, the CDR3 is TGTGCCAGCAGCAGGACTAGCGGGGACCACAATGAGCAGTTCTTC.

The chain has TRBV5-1 and TRBJ1-2; D remains ambiguous. The ends were cut back, 0 bases at V and 3 bases at J, with 9 bases in the middle. The CDR3 contains 14 residues. CDR1 SGHRS and CDR2 YFSETQ come from the germline V gene. Here the CDR3 reads CASSLVGSDYGYTF. For the CDR3, the DNA is TGCGCCAGCAGCTTGGTTGGATCGGACTATGGCTACACCTTC.

The V and J genes are TRBV5-1 and TRBJ2-7; 10 positions match TRBD1. This CDR3 is 15 amino acids long. V trimming: 6 bases; J trimming: 5 bases; junction bases outside the gene matches: 11. Germline assignment: CDR1 SGHRS and CDR2 YFSETQ. Written as DNA, the CDR3 is TGCGCCAGCACCTATCTCAGGACAGGGGGGGACGAGCAGTACTTC. Translating gives CASTYLRTGGDEQYF.

The chain joins TRBV29-1 to TRBJ2-1, with a possible D match to TRBD2 (5 bases). The length of the CDR3 is 16 residues. Trimming stripped 6 bases from V and 0 bases from J, with 18 bases between. CDR1 and CDR2 from the germline V gene are SQVTM and ANQGSEA. CDR3 sequence reads: CSVPGRAVRSYNEQFF. CDR3 DNA: TGCAGCGTGCCGGGAAGGGCTGTCCGCTCCTACAATGAGCAGTTCTTC.

The chain joins TRBV18 to TRBJ2-1; TRBD1 aligns across 9 bases. The CDR3 loop spans 16 amino acids. Germline CDR1 reads KGHSH; CDR2 reads LQKENI. With V trimmed by 4 bases and J by 4 bases, 8 bases remained unmatched. The CDR3 loop is CASSQTPGTGYNEQFF. CDR3 nucleotide sequence: TGTGCCAGCTCACAAACCCCCGGGACAGGGTACAATGAGCAGTTCTTC.

This clone occurred once. Additional DNA sequences in this sample encode the identical CDR3. The chain uses TRBV15 and TRBJ2-5; TRBD1 matches at 7 bases. This CDR3 is built from 13 residues. Trimming cost V 5 bases and J 2 bases; bases outside gene matches: 2. Germline V gene data show CDR1 as LNHNV and CDR2 as YYDKDF (reference sequence). CDR3 protein: CATSRDRQETQYF. CDR3 DNA sequence: TGTGCCACCAGCCGGGACAGACAAGAGACCCAGTACTTC.

CDR3 loop: CASSDLSNQPQHF. DNA for the CDR3: TGTGCCAGCAGTGATTTGAGCAATCAGCCCCAGCATTTT. V usage is TRBV25-1 and J usage is TRBJ1-5, with no clear D. The germline V and J ends were trimmed by 3 bases and 1 base, with 4 bases remaining between them. The CDR3 is 13 residues long. CDR1 and CDR2 from the germline V gene are MGHDK and SYGVNS.

The V and J genes are TRBV9 and TRBJ2-5, with no clear D. With 4 bases removed from V and 3 bases from J, the gap between germline ends came to 13 bases. The CDR3 is 14 amino acids. Germline V lookup: CDR1 SGDLS, CDR2 YYNGEE. For the CDR3, the DNA is TGTGCCAGCAGCCCCATCCCGGGTGAAGAGACCCAGTACTTC. It codes for CASSPIPGEETQYF. The complete variable domain, with remaining parts taken from reference TRBV9 and TRBJ2-5, reads DSGVTQTPKHLITATGQRVTLRCSPRSGDLSVYWYQQSLDQGLQFLIQYYNGEERAKGNILERFSAQQFPDLHSELNLSSLELGDSALYFCASSPIPGEETQYFGPGTRLLVL.

The J gene is TRBJ2-1, the V gene TRBV6-4; 7 nucleotides match TRBD2. The CDR3 consists of 15 residues. Germline V gene sequence: CDR1 MRHNA, CDR2 SNTAGT. The V gene end was trimmed by 4 bases and the J gene end by 4 bases; junction bases not matched to a gene: 7. DNA of the CDR3: TGTGCCAGCAGTGCCGGACTAGGAGAATACAATGAGCAGTTCTTC. Protein sequence: CASSAGLGEYNEQFF.